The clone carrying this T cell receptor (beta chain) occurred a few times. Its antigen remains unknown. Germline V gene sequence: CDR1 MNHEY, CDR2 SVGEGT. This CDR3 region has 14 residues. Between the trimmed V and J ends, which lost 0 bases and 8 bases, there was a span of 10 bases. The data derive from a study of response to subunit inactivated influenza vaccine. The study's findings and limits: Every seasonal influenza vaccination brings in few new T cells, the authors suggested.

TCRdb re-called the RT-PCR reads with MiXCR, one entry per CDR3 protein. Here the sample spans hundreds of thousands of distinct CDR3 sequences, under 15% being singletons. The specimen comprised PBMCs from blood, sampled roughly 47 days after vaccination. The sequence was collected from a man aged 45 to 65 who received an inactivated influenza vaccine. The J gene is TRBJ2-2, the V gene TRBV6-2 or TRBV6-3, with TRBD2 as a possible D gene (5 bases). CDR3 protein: CASSYSIEGGELFF. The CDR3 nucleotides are TGTGCCAGCAGTTACTCGATCGAGGGTGGGGAGCTGTTTTTT.